This record looks at one T cell receptor (beta chain) sequence and its context. The data are from a study of blood T cell repertoires in COVID-19. On the study more broadly: Samples came from the United States, Italy and Spain, spanning acute and convalescent COVID-19. The analysed material was cDNA or gDNA that came from T cells, B-cell-depleted T cells, or PBMCs.

Clones were sequenced by immunoSEQ multiplex PCR, and TCRdb holds only the in-frame ones, with some missing. This sample has about 170,000 clones; 85% occur once, and the top ten carry 7.5% to 10%. The CDR3 has 17 amino acids. Trimming at V came to 0 bases and at J to 4 bases, leaving 4 bases not matched to a gene. Germline lookup yields CDR1 SGHRS and CDR2 YFSETQ. Seattle cases were enrolled at active infection and followed longitudinally. The material sequenced was peripheral blood. The genes are TRBV5-1 and TRBJ2-1, with TRBD2 identical over 13 bases. This sequence originates from a woman older than 75 with COVID-19, enrolled during active disease. The chain's CDR3 is CASSLGLAGGIYNEQFF. The CDR3 bases are TGCGCCAGCAGCTTGGGACTAGCGGGAGGTATATACAATGAGCAGTTCTTC.